These 17 T cell receptor beta chains share one sample of origin, sequenced in a study of identical twins. TCRdb redid the calling of the 5' RACE reads with MiXCR, one entry per CDR3 protein. Of 500,000 to 550,000 distinct CDR3 sequences in the sample, more than 20% were seen once. This sample also belongs to another study, concerning yellow fever vaccine responses in identical twins.

Sequencing was performed on CD4+ T cells sorted from blood. Receptors were obtained from a woman aged 18-29 years in good health.

This clonotype was counted ten times or more. The V call is TRBV12-3 or TRBV12-4, the J call TRBJ2-1, with D tentatively TRBD1 or TRBD2 (5 bases each). V dropped 10 bases and J dropped 7 bases, with 17 bases sitting between them. The CDR3 consists of 13 residues. The CDR3 sequence is CATQLGVGNEQFF. The CDR3 DNA reads as TGTGCCACCCAGTTGGGGGTAGGGAATGAGCAGTTCTTC.

There are a few counts of this clonotype. This rearrangement joins TRBV3-1 to TRBJ1-2, with TRBD1 as a possible D gene (5 bases). Trimming left V 2 bases short and J 9 bases short, with 10 bases between. This CDR3 region has 12 residues. In germline, CDR1 is LGHDT, CDR2 YNNKEL (reference sequence). CDR3 in amino acids: CASSQFGGSYTF. The DNA of the CDR3 is TGTGCCAGCAGCCAATTCGGGGGGAGCTACACCTTC.

The sample holds a few counts of this clonotype. The V and J genes are TRBV27 and TRBJ2-3, with TRBD1 matching 8 bases. This CDR3 has 14 amino acids. Per germline, CDR1 MNHEY and CDR2 SMNVEV (reference sequence). With V trimmed by 8 bases and J by 5 bases, 9 bases remained unmatched. The CDR3: CASQPGQVIDTQYF. The CDR3 DNA reads as TGTGCCAGCCAACCGGGACAGGTTATAGATACGCAGTATTTT.

The chain combines TRBV7-9 with TRBJ2-7; maybe TRBD1 (6 bases). The ends were cut back, 1 base at V and 2 bases at J, with 9 bases in the middle. The CDR3 has 14 amino acids. Germline CDR1 is SEHNR and CDR2 is FQNEAQ (reference sequence). The CDR3 reads CASSLEQGPYEQYF. The CDR3 DNA reads TGTGCCAGCAGCTTAGAACAGGGCCCCTACGAGCAGTACTTC. The whole variable domain, filled in from reference TRBV7-9 and TRBJ2-7, reads DTGVSQNPRHKITKRGQNVTFRCDPISEHNRLYWYRQTLGQGPEFLTYFQNEAQLEKSRLLSDRFSAERPKGSFSTLEIQRTEQGDSAMYLCASSLEQGPYEQYFGPGTRLTVT.

The rearrangement links TRBV9 to TRBJ2-1; 7 nucleotides match TRBD1. The junction had 8 bases not matched to a gene; V was cut back by 6 bases and J by 8 bases. Germline assignment: CDR1 SGDLS and CDR2 YYNGEE. The CDR3 spans 13 residues. Written as DNA, the CDR3 is TGTGCCAGCAACCCCACAGGGGCGGATGAGCAGTTCTTC. This codes for CASNPTGADEQFF.

The chain recombines TRBV18 with TRBJ2-7, with a tentative D call TRBD2 (6 bases). This CDR3 comprises 14 residues. V was trimmed by 4 bases and J by 2 bases, leaving 12 bases between them. Germline V lookup: CDR1 KGHSH, CDR2 LQKENI. CDR3 loop: CASSRAGRPYEQYV. The CDR3 DNA sequence: TGTGCCAGCTCACGAGCGGGCCGGCCCTACGAGCAGTACGTC.

This clonotype was observed many times. The V call is TRBV19, the J call TRBJ2-1; 8 bases match TRBD2. CDR3 size: 14 residues. The V segment lost 2 bases and the J segment 5 bases; nucleotides outside the gene matches: 2. The germline gives CDR1 LNHDA, CDR2 SQIVND (reference sequence). In DNA, the CDR3 is TGTGCCAGTAGTATATTAGCGGGGAACAATGAGCAGTTCTTC. Translating it yields CASSILAGNNEQFF.

This clonotype was found a few times. The gene calls are TRBV6-5 and TRBJ2-1, with D perhaps TRBD1 or TRBD2 (6 bases each). Trimming shortened V by 1 base and J by 8 bases, and 15 bases separated the two germline ends. The CDR3 length is 15 residues. CDR1 is MNHEY, CDR2 SVGAGI, per germline. DNA of the CDR3: TGTGCCAGCAGTTACTTTGGGGGGCTAATGGATGAGCAGTTCTTC. Its protein is CASSYFGGLMDEQFF.

The chain joins TRBV27 to TRBJ1-5, with 7 bases identical to TRBD1. The CDR3 length is 15 residues. Germline CDR1 and CDR2: MNHEY and SMNVEV (reference sequence). With 5 bases clipped from V and 4 bases from J, the junction kept 8 bases outside the gene matches. The CDR3 DNA reads as TGTGCCAGCAGTAGCCGGGACAGAGTTAATCAGCCCCAGCATTTT. Protein product: CASSSRDRVNQPQHF.

This rearrangement joins TRBV6-1 to TRBJ1-1; D perhaps matches TRBD1 (6 bases). CDR3 length equals 16 residues. CDR1 and CDR2 from the germline V gene are MNHNS and SASEGT. V was trimmed by 1 base and J by 3 bases, leaving 15 bases between them. CDR3 loop: CASSEGWGGPDTEAFF. The CDR3 DNA reads TGTGCCAGCAGTGAAGGTTGGGGGGGGCCGGACACTGAAGCTTTCTTT.

This clonotype was recorded a few times. The gene calls are TRBV12-3 or TRBV12-4 and TRBJ1-3, with D possibly being TRBD1 (6 bases). The V end lost 4 bases, the J end lost 0 bases, and 10 bases lay between the germline ends. The CDR3 is made up of 15 amino acids. The CDR3 region is CASSYTGSSGNTIYF. CDR3 in DNA: TGTGCCAGCAGTTACACAGGGTCCTCTGGAAACACCATATATTTT.

The chain links TRBV14 to TRBJ2-2; 11 bases are shared with TRBD2. The CDR3 length is 20 residues. The germline gives CDR1 SGHDN, CDR2 FVKESK. V gave up 7 bases and J gave up 3 bases; unmatched junction bases: 19. This CDR3 is CASTRSTSGRIKPDTGELFF. CDR3 sequence (DNA): TGTGCCAGCACACGCTCTACTAGCGGGAGAATTAAACCGGACACCGGGGAGCTGTTTTTT.

The chain employs TRBV6-1 and TRBJ2-7, with 7 bases matching TRBD1. The CDR3 runs to 14 residues. Germline V gene lookup returns CDR1 MNHNS and CDR2 SASEGT. V lost 5 bases to trimming and J lost 3 bases; unmatched junction nucleotides: 7. The CDR3 DNA is TGTGCCAGCAGTAGAACAGGGGACCTCTACGAGCAGTACTTC. This gives the protein CASSRTGDLYEQYF.

The J gene is TRBJ1-5, the V gene TRBV6-1; 7 bases fit TRBD1. Germline CDR1 MNHNS, CDR2 SASEGT. This CDR3 contains 14 residues. Trimming at V came to 6 bases and at J to 4 bases, leaving 6 bases not matched to a gene. The CDR3 sequence is CASRTTTGNQPQHF. The CDR3 coding sequence is TGTGCCAGCAGGACAACGACAGGGAATCAGCCCCAGCATTTT.

This clonotype showed up just a few times. The CDR3: CASSEEGKDYGYTF. DNA for the CDR3: TGTGCCAGCAGCGAAGAGGGAAAGGACTATGGCTACACCTTC. The chain joins TRBV7-9 to TRBJ1-2; D call uncertain. Trimming took 5 bases from V and 3 from J, leaving 13 bases between them. The V gene's germline CDR1 is SEHNR and CDR2 FQNEAQ (reference sequence). The CDR3 sequence is 14 residues long.

J is TRBJ1-1 and V is TRBV6-6, with D maybe TRBD1 (5 bases). V shed 5 bases and J shed 6 bases, with 10 bases lying between them. Germline CDR1 reads MNHNY; CDR2 reads SVGAGI (reference sequence). This CDR3 has 12 residues. The CDR3 DNA reads as TGTGCCAGCAGTCGGGACCTCCCTGAAGCTTTCTTT. It specifies CASSRDLPEAFF.

The chain carries TRBV2 and TRBJ2-5; D gene unclear. The germline V and J ends were trimmed by 0 bases and 0 bases, with 5 bases remaining between them. Germline values: CDR1 SNHLY, CDR2 FYNNEI. The CDR3 is made up of 14 amino acids. The CDR3 loop reads CASSEANHQETQYF. The CDR3 DNA reads as TGTGCCAGCAGTGAAGCGAACCACCAAGAGACCCAGTACTTC.